This TCR beta chain was captured in a study of persistence of HIV-infected CD4 T cells. Study context: Anti-CD3/anti-CD28 stimulation activated a higher proportion of cells than antigen stimulation, with lower memory fraction. The study's findings and limits: TCRbeta richness was lower in CMV- and Gag-responding cells than in anti-CD3/anti-CD28-responding cells.

Germline values: CDR1 MNHEY, CDR2 SVGAGI. The germline V and J ends were trimmed by 0 bases and 2 bases, with 8 bases remaining between them. The CDR3 covers 16 residues. Details on this clone: Its antigen is unidentified.

This nonspecific control used anti-CD3/anti-CD28 bead stimulation of CD4+ T cells. CD4+ T cells upregulating both CD40 ligand and CD69 were sorted as responding cells. Suppressive ART was started during chronic HIV-1 infection in these adults. Sequencing used immunoSEQ version 4 in survey mode. Only in-frame clones appear in the TCRdb table, and some are missing; sequencing was by immunoSEQ multiplex PCR. The sample contains 35,000 to 55,000 clones, roughly 90% of which appear only once. This sample comprised CD4+ T cells sorted from PBMCs after approximately 20-hour stimulation, obtained from a patient who received antiretroviral therapy. This receptor was taken from an adult woman with HIV who was CMV-seropositive. The J gene is TRBJ2-6, the V gene TRBV6-5, with D possibly matching TRBD1 (5 bases). The CDR3 bases are TGTGCCAGCAGTTACTCTCAGGGAACTGGGGCCAACGTCCTGACTTTC. Encoded protein: CASSYSQGTGANVLTF.